Presented here are 27 T cell receptor beta chains from one specimen sequenced in a study of cytomegalovirus exposure and HLA in healthy donors. Primers: 60 Vbeta forward and 13 Jbeta reverse. Only in-frame clones appear in the TCRdb table, and some are missing; sequencing was by immunoSEQ multiplex PCR. The sample consists of over 100,000 clones, roughly 9.6% of them appearing once. The sequenced sample was PBMCs. The receptors shown here come from a woman in her 40s in good health and CMV-seropositive.

The chain uses TRBV6-1 and TRBJ1-3; D may be TRBD1 (6 bases). Germline V lookup: CDR1 MNHNS, CDR2 SASEGT. The CDR3 totals 16 residues. The V and J ends lost 3 bases and 1 base respectively, with 13 bases between them. The CDR3 loop reads CASSEIQGGSGNTIYF. In DNA, the CDR3 is TGTGCCAGCAGTGAGATACAGGGAGGGTCTGGAAACACCATATATTTT.

The chain joins TRBV7-2 to TRBJ2-1; D is unclear. The CDR3 has 14 amino acids. Deletions cut 5 bases from V and 8 bases from J, with 16 bases between. Germline V CDR1 and CDR2: SGHTA, FQGNSA. The CDR3 bases are TGTGCCAGCAGCACCCAGATGAAGCGCTATGAGCAGTTCTTC. This gives the protein CASSTQMKRYEQFF.

In its sample, this clone was seen a few times. This sequence joins TRBV4-1 and TRBJ2-7; D is possibly TRBD2 (5 bases). Per germline, CDR1 MGHRA and CDR2 YSYEKL. CDR3 length equals 16 residues. V lost 0 bases and J 4 bases, leaving 16 bases between the germline ends. The CDR3 loop is CASSQDSPRPGYEQYF. CDR3 in DNA: TGCGCCAGCAGCCAAGATTCGCCCCGGCCGGGGTACGAGCAGTACTTC.

The sample holds a few counts of this clone. V gene TRBV6-1 combines with J gene TRBJ1-2, with a tentative D call TRBD1 (5 bases). The CDR3 has 14 residues. Germline V lookup: CDR1 MNHNS, CDR2 SASEGT. V was cut by 1 base and J by 7 bases, with 13 bases left in between. CDR3 sequence: CASSEGGLSSGYTF. The DNA of the CDR3 is TGTGCCAGCAGTGAAGGGGGACTGAGCTCTGGCTACACCTTC.

This clone occurred a few times. The chain links TRBV7-2 to TRBJ1-5, with 7 positions matching TRBD1. The J segment lost 4 bases and the V segment lost 3 bases, leaving 6 bases of the junction unmatched. Germline V gene data show CDR1 as SGHTA and CDR2 as FQGNSA. The CDR3 is 15 residues long. CDR3 amino acids: CASSFSPQGNQPQHF. DNA for the CDR3: TGTGCCAGCAGCTTTTCCCCACAGGGGAATCAGCCCCAGCATTTT.

The V call is TRBV16, the J call TRBJ2-7; 10 bases agree with TRBD1. V was pared by 5 bases and J by 7 bases, with 8 bases of the junction left unmatched. Germline CDR1 reads KGHSY; CDR2 reads FQNENV. This CDR3 region has 14 residues. The CDR3 sequence is CASSVRQGAREQYF. The CDR3 DNA follows: TGTGCCAGCAGCGTAAGACAGGGGGCGCGGGAGCAGTACTTC.

This chain uses TRBV5-5 with TRBJ1-1; D ambiguous. The CDR3 spans 15 residues. Deletions cut 0 bases from V and 1 base from J, with 10 bases between. Germline V lookup: CDR1 SGHKS, CDR2 YYEKEE (reference sequence). The CDR3 nucleotides read TGTGCCAGCAGCTTGGGCGGGGTCGGGAACACTGAAGCTTTCTTT. Its translation is CASSLGGVGNTEAFF.

The chain recombines TRBV10-1 with TRBJ2-7; D is possibly TRBD2 (5 bases). The V gene lost 4 bases and the J gene lost 2 bases, with 6 bases spanning the gap. There are 12 residues in the CDR3. CDR1 is WNHNN, CDR2 SYGVQD, per germline (reference sequence). Written as DNA, the CDR3 is TGCGCCAGCAGTGTCGGGGCCTACGAGCAGTACTTC. It translates to CASSVGAYEQYF.

This clone was counted a few times. The chain combines TRBV5-8 with TRBJ1-3, with D possibly being TRBD1 (5 bases). Germline lookup yields CDR1 SGHTS and CDR2 YDEGEE. Trimming took 4 bases from V and 0 from J, leaving 11 bases between them. This CDR3 is built from 15 residues. The CDR3 sequence is CASSLGAISGNTIYF. The CDR3 nucleotides read TGTGCCAGCAGCCTAGGGGCCATCTCTGGAAACACCATATATTTT.

The chain carries TRBV27 and TRBJ1-2, with 9 bases matching TRBD1. The CDR3 is 16 residues long. Germline V gives CDR1 MNHEY, CDR2 SMNVEV (reference sequence). V lost 5 bases, J lost 8 bases, and 15 bases stayed unmatched. This CDR3 is CASSPTPGQGPRGYTF. The DNA of the CDR3 is TGTGCCAGCAGTCCCACACCGGGACAGGGACCGCGGGGCTACACCTTC.

The CDR3 region is CSVEDIDREYGYTF. CDR3 nucleotides: TGCAGCGTTGAAGATATAGACAGGGAATATGGCTACACCTTC. The chain uses TRBV29-1 and TRBJ1-2, with TRBD1 matching 7 bases. The CDR3 runs 14 residues. J lost 5 bases, V lost 0 bases, and 6 bases had no gene match. CDR1 and CDR2 from the germline V gene are SQVTM and ANQGSEA.

This clone was counted only a few times. CDR3 region: CASSLERTGFNEQFF. CDR3 nucleotides: TGCGCCAGCAGCTTGGAAAGGACAGGGTTTAATGAGCAGTTCTTC. V and J are TRBV5-1 and TRBJ2-1; 8 bases are a match to TRBD1. Germline-derived CDR1 and CDR2 are SGHRS and YFSETQ. Losses at the gene ends were 0 bases for V and 7 bases for J; bases not matched to a gene: 6. The CDR3 covers 15 residues.

The gene calls are TRBV23-1 and TRBJ2-3; D may be TRBD1 (6 bases). TRBV23-1 is an open reading frame whose function is uncertain. Between the trimmed V and J ends, which lost 0 bases and 2 bases, there was a span of 15 bases. This CDR3 has 17 residues. The CDR3 protein is CASSQSDGQGLTDTQYF. DNA for the CDR3: TGCGCCAGCAGTCAATCGGATGGTCAGGGGCTCACAGATACGCAGTATTTT.

This chain uses TRBV14 with TRBJ2-1; the D is unclear. The CDR3 has 11 amino acids. V dropped 6 bases and J dropped 3 bases, with 3 bases sitting between them. CDR1 and CDR2 from the germline V gene are SGHDN and FVKESK. CDR3 sequence: CASSNYNEQFF. CDR3 DNA sequence: TGTGCCAGCAGTAACTACAATGAGCAGTTCTTC.

This clone was found a few times. V is TRBV5-1 and J is TRBJ2-3; TRBD1 matches 8 bases. From germline, CDR1 is SGHRS and CDR2 YFSETQ. J gave up 5 bases and V 4 bases, and 9 bases lay outside the gene matches. This CDR3 has 15 residues. The CDR3 DNA follows: TGCGCCAGCAGCGAAGGACAGGGCCTCGGAGATACGCAGTATTTT. This sequence encodes CASSEGQGLGDTQYF.

This chain connects TRBV5-1 to TRBJ1-1, with TRBD1 matching over 8 bases. V lost 0 bases and J lost 5; bases outside the gene matches: 12. The germline CDR1 and CDR2 sequences are SGHRS and YFSETQ. The CDR3 contains 17 residues. CDR3 amino acids: CASSLVSGGVGSTEAFF. The DNA of the CDR3 is TGCGCCAGCAGCTTGGTATCAGGGGGCGTGGGTTCGACTGAAGCTTTCTTT.

The table lists this clone with a few counts. As DNA, the CDR3 is TGTGCCAGCTCCTATGGGGGGGATACGCAGTATTTT. This sequence encodes CASSYGGDTQYF. This chain uses TRBV5-6 with TRBJ2-3, with D possibly being TRBD2 (6 bases). V dropped 7 bases and J dropped 6 bases, with 12 bases sitting between them. The CDR3 extends over 12 amino acids. Germline CDR1 and CDR2: SGHDT and YYEEEE.

The rearrangement links TRBV4-1 to TRBJ1-1, with TRBD1 matching 9 bases. After removal of 6 bases from V and 2 bases from J, the junction contained 7 bases not matched to a gene. CDR3 length equals 15 residues. In germline, CDR1 is MGHRA, CDR2 YSYEKL. As DNA, the CDR3 is TGCGCCAGCAGTCTCCTGGGACAGGGAAACACTGAAGCTTTCTTT. It encodes CASSLLGQGNTEAFF.

The rearrangement links TRBV4-1 to TRBJ1-2; D remains ambiguous. The germline V and J ends were trimmed by 4 bases and 6 bases, with 18 bases remaining between them. The CDR3 is made up of 15 amino acids. The germline CDR1 and CDR2 sequences are MGHRA and YSYEKL. The CDR3 DNA follows: TGCGCCAGCAGCCTCGCGGGAGGTGCAGCGGATGGCTACACCTTC. This sequence encodes CASSLAGGAADGYTF.

V is TRBV6-1 and J is TRBJ2-7, with D hard to call. The CDR3 loop spans 13 amino acids. Trimming removed 4 bases from V and 6 bases from J, with 13 bases in between. Germline CDR1 and CDR2: MNHNS and SASEGT. CDR3 sequence: CASSGDKFLEQYF. The CDR3 nucleotides read TGTGCCAGCAGTGGAGACAAGTTTCTCGAGCAGTACTTC.

This chain links TRBV30 with TRBJ1-6; D remains ambiguous. The CDR3 extends over 17 amino acids. V was shortened by 0 bases and J by 7 bases, with 19 bases between the two germline ends. Germline-derived CDR1 and CDR2 are GTSNPN and SVGIG (reference sequence). The CDR3 loop is CAWSVLGWAAYNSPLHF. CDR3 nucleotide sequence: TGTGCCTGGAGTGTACTAGGTTGGGCGGCTTACAATTCACCCCTCCACTTT. Full variable domain (remainder filled in from reference TRBV30 and TRBJ1-6): SQTIHQWPATLVQPVGSPLSLECTVEGTSNPNLYWYRQAAGRGLQLLFYSVGIGQISSEVPQNLSASRPQDRQFILSSKKLLLSDSGFYLCAWSVLGWAAYNSPLHFGNGTRLTVT.

Only a few counts were recorded for this clone. The chain carries TRBV7-6 and TRBJ2-5, with 10 bases lining up with TRBD1. Germline-derived CDR1 and CDR2 are SGHVS and FNYEAQ. The CDR3 totals 15 residues. Trimming cost V 5 bases and J 3 bases; bases outside gene matches: 6. The CDR3: CASSTGQGSKETQYF. The CDR3 DNA follows: TGTGCCAGCAGCACGGGACAGGGGTCGAAAGAGACCCAGTACTTC.

This clone was recorded a few times. V is TRBV7-9 and J is TRBJ1-6; a possible D gene is TRBD1 (6 bases). Germline V lookup: CDR1 SEHNR, CDR2 FQNEAQ (reference sequence). The V and J ends lost 0 bases and 2 bases respectively, with 8 bases between them. The CDR3 has 16 residues. Here the CDR3 DNA reads TGTGCCAGCAGCTTAGCGGCAGGGGCCTATAATTCACCCCTCCACTTT. This codes for CASSLAAGAYNSPLHF.

The genes are TRBV18 and TRBJ1-1, with a weak D call TRBD1 (6 bases). V lost 0 bases and J 1 base, leaving 9 bases between the germline ends. CDR3 length: 15 amino acids. CDR1 and CDR2 from the germline V gene are KGHSH and LQKENI. This CDR3 reads CASSPPTGPNTEAFF. CDR3 in DNA: TGTGCCAGCTCACCACCGACAGGTCCGAACACTGAAGCTTTCTTT.

This clone was counted a few times. This chain joins TRBV6-1 and TRBJ2-7; D call uncertain. Trimming shortened V by 0 bases and J by 1 base, and 7 bases separated the two germline ends. This CDR3 is built from 14 residues. Germline V lookup: CDR1 MNHNS, CDR2 SASEGT. CDR3 residues: CASSEAPGSYEQYF. DNA of the CDR3: TGTGCCAGCAGTGAAGCGCCGGGTTCCTACGAGCAGTACTTC.

This chain links TRBV29-1 with TRBJ2-1; TRBD2 might be the D (6 bases). Trimming removed 5 bases from V and 7 bases from J, with 12 bases in between. The V gene's germline CDR1 is SQVTM and CDR2 ANQGSEA. The CDR3 is 12 amino acids. The CDR3 DNA sequence: TGCAGCGTTCACATAGGAGGGAATGAGCAGTTCTTC. Its protein is CSVHIGGNEQFF.

The chain is built from TRBV6-5 and TRBJ2-5, with 7 bases lining up with TRBD1. Germline values: CDR1 MNHEY, CDR2 SVGAGI. CDR3 size: 15 residues. V was pared by 0 bases and J by 4 bases, with 5 bases of the junction left unmatched. This chain's CDR3 is CASSYSRGGRETQYF. Written as DNA, the CDR3 is TGTGCCAGCAGTTACTCTAGAGGGGGCAGAGAGACCCAGTACTTC.